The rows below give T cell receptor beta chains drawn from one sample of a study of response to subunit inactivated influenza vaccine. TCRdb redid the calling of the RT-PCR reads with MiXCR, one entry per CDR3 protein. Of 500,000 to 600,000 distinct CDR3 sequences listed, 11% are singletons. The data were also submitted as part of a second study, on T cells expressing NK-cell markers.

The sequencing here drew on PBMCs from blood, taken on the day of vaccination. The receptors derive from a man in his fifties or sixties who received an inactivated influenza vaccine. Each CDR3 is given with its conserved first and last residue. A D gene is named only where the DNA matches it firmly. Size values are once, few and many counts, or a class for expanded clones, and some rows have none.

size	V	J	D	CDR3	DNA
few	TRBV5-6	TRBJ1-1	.	CASSLDPGGPEAFF	TGTGCCAGCAGCTTGGACCCCGGGGGACCTGAAGCTTTCTTT
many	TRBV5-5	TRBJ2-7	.	CASSSTRTVSYEQYF	TGTGCCAGCAGCTCGACGCGGACAGTCTCCTACGAGCAGTACTTC
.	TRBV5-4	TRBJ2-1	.	CASTNAGGRSYNEQFF	TGTGCCAGCACCAACGCAGGGGGGCGTTCCTACAATGAGCAGTTCTTC
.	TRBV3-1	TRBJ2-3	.	CASSQEPDDTQYF	TGTGCCAGCAGCCAAGAACCGGACGATACGCAGTATTTT
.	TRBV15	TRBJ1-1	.	CATSRPRMNTEAFF	TGTGCCACCAGCAGACCGAGAATGAACACTGAAGCTTTCTTT
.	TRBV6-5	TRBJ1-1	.	CASSYSGGKAFF	TGTGCCAGCAGTTACTCAGGTGGTAAAGCTTTCTTT
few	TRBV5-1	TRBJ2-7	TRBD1	CASSSPKGDRVVGEQYF	TGCGCCAGCAGTTCGCCGAAAGGGGACAGGGTCGTGGGAGAGCAGTACTTC
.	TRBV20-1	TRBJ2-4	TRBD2	CSASPSSGAQGNIQYF	TGCAGTGCTAGCCCCTCTAGCGGGGCCCAGGGGAACATTCAGTACTTC
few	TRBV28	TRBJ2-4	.	CASSPNYIQYF	TGTGCCAGCAGCCCTAATTACATTCAGTACTTC
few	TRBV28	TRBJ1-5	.	CASRAANNQPQHF	TGTGCCAGCAGGGCCGCAAACAATCAGCCCCAGCATTTT
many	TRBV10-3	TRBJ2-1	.	CAISTGSNEQFF	TGTGCCATCAGTACTGGTAGCAATGAGCAGTTCTTC
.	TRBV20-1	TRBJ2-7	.	CSATQLGYSYEQYF	TGCAGTGCTACCCAACTGGGATACTCCTACGAGCAGTACTTC
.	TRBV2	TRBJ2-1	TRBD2	CASVFSGGHNEQFF	TGTGCCAGCGTTTTTAGCGGGGGGCATAATGAGCAGTTCTTC
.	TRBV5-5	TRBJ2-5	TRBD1	CASSVGTEEETQYF	TGTGCCAGCAGCGTCGGGACAGAAGAAGAGACCCAGTACTTC
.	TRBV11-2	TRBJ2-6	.	CASSLLGVNSGANVLTF	TGTGCCAGCAGCTTATTAGGGGTCAACTCTGGGGCCAACGTCCTGACTTTC
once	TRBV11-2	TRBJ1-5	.	CASSFEVRQPQHF	TGTGCCAGCAGCTTTGAGGTCAGACAGCCCCAGCATTTT
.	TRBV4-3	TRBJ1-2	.	CASSQDLIGRAAVGYTF	TGCGCCAGCAGCCAAGATCTAATTGGCAGGGCCGCGGTTGGCTACACCTTC
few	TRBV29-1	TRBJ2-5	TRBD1	CSASARQGALETQYF	TGCAGCGCCTCCGCGAGACAGGGGGCGTTGGAGACCCAGTACTTC
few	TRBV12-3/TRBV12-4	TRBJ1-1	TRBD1	CASRGQGGPYTEAFF	TGTGCCAGCAGGGGACAGGGGGGGCCCTACACTGAAGCTTTCTTT
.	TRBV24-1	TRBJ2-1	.	CAISDRREQFF	TGTGCCATTAGCGACCGGAGGGAGCAGTTCTTC
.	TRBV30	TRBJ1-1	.	CAWGHMNTEAFF	TGTGCCTGGGGACATATGAACACTGAAGCTTTCTTT
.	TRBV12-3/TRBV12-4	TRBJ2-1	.	CASSLRQSYNEQFF	TGTGCCAGCAGTTTACGTCAGAGTTACAATGAGCAGTTCTTC
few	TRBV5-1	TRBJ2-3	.	CASSLEIADTQYF	TGCGCCAGCAGCTTAGAGATCGCAGATACGCAGTATTTT
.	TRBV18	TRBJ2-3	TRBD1	CASGTGDGDTQYF	TGTGCCAGCGGGACAGGGGATGGAGATACGCAGTATTTT
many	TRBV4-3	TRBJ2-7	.	CASSQDPERGEQYF	TGCGCCAGCAGCCAAGATCCAGAGAGGGGCGAGCAGTACTTC
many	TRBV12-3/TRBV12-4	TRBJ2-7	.	CASSFDLAYEQYF	TGTGCCAGCAGTTTCGATTTGGCCTACGAGCAGTACTTC
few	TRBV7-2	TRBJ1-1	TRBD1	CASSRTGADTEAFF	TGTGCCAGCAGCAGGACAGGGGCTGACACTGAAGCTTTCTTT
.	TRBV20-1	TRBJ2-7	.	CSARSSGLSYEQYF	TGCAGTGCTAGATCCTCGGGACTCAGCTACGAGCAGTACTTC